These T cell receptor beta chains were read from a single sample in a study of CXCR3-negative and CXCR3-positive naive CD8 T cells. TCRdb re-called the 5' RACE reads, yielding one record per CDR3 amino acid sequence without DNA. Its table lists approximately 5,000 distinct CDR3 sequences. Specimen: naive CXCR3+ CD8+ T cells from blood. The source is a human donor in good health. Some clones in this sample may be carry-over from other donors' samples. CDR3s include the opening cysteine and the closing phenylalanine or tryptophan. The size entry is marked missing in some rows and otherwise reads once, few, many or a size class.

clone_size	v_call	j_call	cdr3_aa
-	TRBV4-3	TRBJ2-7	CASSHLGPASEQYF
medium-sized	TRBV7-2	TRBJ2-5	CASTPLGLAGETQYF
medium-sized	TRBV3-1	TRBJ2-5	CASSQDMRLAGGRSETQYF
-	TRBV7-8	TRBJ2-1	CASSRRDRVLNNEQFF
medium-sized	TRBV6-5	TRBJ1-2	CASSYSMAGTGGYTF
medium-sized	TRBV27	TRBJ2-1	CAISPQREVNEQFF
-	TRBV20-1	TRBJ1-1	CSASGGSEAFF
-	TRBV13	TRBJ1-1	CASSSLDRAEAFF
-	TRBV20-1	TRBJ2-1	CSARASGGSSYNEQFF
-	TRBV12-3/TRBV12-4	TRBJ2-1	CASSPGLAGEQFF
-	TRBV6-5	TRBJ2-1	CASSFGSSYNEQFF
-	TRBV29-1	TRBJ1-2	CSVEYGGGYTF
-	TRBV6-2/TRBV6-3	TRBJ2-7	CASSYSLAGNSYEQYF
-	TRBV7-2	TRBJ2-3	CASSLGTSGRLADTQYF
medium-sized	TRBV2	TRBJ2-7	CASSEKRYEQYF
medium-sized	TRBV4-1	TRBJ1-4	CASSQENRPEKLFF
-	TRBV27	TRBJ2-6	CASSLGRPGANVLTF
-	TRBV11-2	TRBJ2-7	CASSLGPAGYEQYF
-	TRBV4-1	TRBJ2-5	CASSLWVDGQKTLETQYF
medium-sized	TRBV2	TRBJ2-3	CASSQGIISTDTQYF
medium-sized	TRBV29-1	TRBJ2-1	CSVEVRTRNYNEQFF
-	TRBV11-3	TRBJ2-7	CASSSHDRAYEQYF
-	TRBV29-1	TRBJ2-1	CSVEDPWLAGGNNEQFF
-	TRBV9	TRBJ1-2	CASSPPPGTSYGYTF
-	TRBV2	TRBJ2-1	CASKASQGAEVFF